A selection of T cell receptor beta chains follows, all from one sample in a study of T cell responses to AZD1222 COVID-19 vaccine. The method was immunoSEQ multiplex PCR; TCRdb's version includes in-frame clones alone and lacks a portion of them. The sample yields around 120,000 clones, 92% seen once. Sample: peripheral blood, taken 28 days after the second AZD1222 dose. The receptors here all came from an adult who received the AZD1222 COVID-19 vaccine. Both conserved end residues are part of each CDR3. The D gene is left open where the match is weak. Size tells how often a clone was seen (once, few, many) or the class of an expanded clone, and some rows leave it out.

CDR3 DNA	CDR3 protein	J gene	D gene	V gene	clone size
TGTGCCAGCAGCGCCCTCCCCGACAAGAACACTGAAGCTTTCTTT	CASSALPDKNTEAFF	TRBJ1-1	-	TRBV9	-
TGCGCCAGCAGCTTGGAAGGGGACGAGCAGTACTTC	CASSLEGDEQYF	TRBJ2-7	-	TRBV5-1	-
TGTGCCAGCAGCCTCGGACAGGGGGATAATTCACCCCTCCACTTT	CASSLGQGDNSPLHF	TRBJ1-6	TRBD1	TRBV7-9	few
TGTGCCAGTAGTTCTTGGGACAGCTCCTACGAGCAGTACTTC	CASSSWDSSYEQYF	TRBJ2-7	TRBD1	TRBV19	-
TGTGCCTGGAGTGTATCGGGGGACTATGGCTACACCTTC	CAWSVSGDYGYTF	TRBJ1-2	-	TRBV30	-
TGTGCCAGCAGCTCAGGGTGGACTGAAGCTTTCTTT	CASSSGWTEAFF	TRBJ1-1	-	TRBV11-3	-
TGTGCCAGCAGCTTGGGGCAAACCGGGGAGCTGTTTTTT	CASSLGQTGELFF	TRBJ2-2	-	TRBV7-3	-
TGTGCCAGCAGCTTCTTCAGGGGGGGCTACGAGCAGTACTTC	CASSFFRGGYEQYF	TRBJ2-7	-	TRBV5-4	-
TGTGCCAGCAGCTTTACCACGGACGGAGCTCTGGGAAACACCATATATTTT	CASSFTTDGALGNTIYF	TRBJ1-3	-	TRBV9	once
TGTGCCAGCACCCCCGGGGGGGATGGGTCCTACAATGAGCAGTTCTTC	CASTPGGDGSYNEQFF	TRBJ2-1	TRBD2	TRBV7-8	-
TGTGCCAGCAGCCCCCCCCAGGGCGGGAGTTCACCCCTCCACTTT	CASSPPQGGSSPLHF	TRBJ1-6	-	TRBV3-1/TRBV3-2	-
TGTGCCAGCAGCTTAGCTCGCTGGGACAGGGAAGGGTACACTGAAGCTTTCTTT	CASSLARWDREGYTEAFF	TRBJ1-1	TRBD1	TRBV7-9	-
TGTGCCTGGGGTCAGGGATCAACTAATGAAAAACTGTTTTTT	CAWGQGSTNEKLFF	TRBJ1-4	-	TRBV30	-
TGTGCCAGCAGCTTAATGATCGGGAGAGGAACCGGGGAGCTGTTTTTT	CASSLMIGRGTGELFF	TRBJ2-2	-	TRBV7-3	-
TGTGCCAGCAGCCCCGGGACTGGAAACACCATATATTTT	CASSPGTGNTIYF	TRBJ1-3	-	TRBV11-3	-
TGTGCCAGCCAGGAGGGTGCGGACACTGAAGCTTTCTTT	CASQEGADTEAFF	TRBJ1-1	-	TRBV6-5	-
TGTGCCAGCAGCAATAGACAGGGCGTCTATGGCTACACCTTC	CASSNRQGVYGYTF	TRBJ1-2	-	TRBV21-1	-
TGCAGCGCCTCGGGGGGGGGACTCAATCAGCCCCAGCATTTT	CSASGGGLNQPQHF	TRBJ1-5	-	TRBV29-1	-
TGTGCCAGCAGCCCAAATCGAGGCGAAGACTATGGCTACACCTTC	CASSPNRGEDYGYTF	TRBJ1-2	-	TRBV2	-
TGTGCCAGCGCCGGGACGGTAAATTCACCCCTCCACTTT	CASAGTVNSPLHF	TRBJ1-6	-	TRBV6-6	-
TGTGCCAGCAGCCCCCACAGGAGCTCCTATAATTCACCCCTCCACTTT	CASSPHRSSYNSPLHF	TRBJ1-6	-	TRBV28	-
TGTGCCAGCAGTGCGGCGGGGGGGCTCAATGAGCAGTTCTTC	CASSAAGGLNEQFF	TRBJ2-1	TRBD2	TRBV2	-
TGTGCCAGCAGTCCCAGGACAGGGGACGAGGGAGCTTTCTTT	CASSPRTGDEGAFF	TRBJ1-1	TRBD1	TRBV6-5	-
TGTGCCAGCAGCGTAGATGGCGGGGAGTCTGAAAAACTGTTTTTT	CASSVDGGESEKLFF	TRBJ1-4	-	TRBV9	-
TGTGCCAGCACCCTACCCGGGACTAATTCACCCCTCCACTTT	CASTLPGTNSPLHF	TRBJ1-6	-	TRBV7-9	-
TGTGCCAGCAGCTCGCCGGCTAGCGGACCTTACACCGGGGAGCTGTTTTTT	CASSSPASGPYTGELFF	TRBJ2-2	TRBD2	TRBV11-3	-
TGCGCCAGCAACCCGAGGCCGGGAGGTACCGGGGAGCTGTTTTTT	CASNPRPGGTGELFF	TRBJ2-2	TRBD2	TRBV5-1	-